This T cell receptor beta chain was captured by sequencing in a study of lymphopenia after photon versus proton radiotherapy. As regards this clone: The antigen remains unidentified.

CDR1 and CDR2 from the germline V gene are SGHDN and FVKESK. This CDR3 region has 16 residues. V gave up 1 base and J gave up 4 bases, with 13 bases separating them. The study, taken as a whole, reports: After lymphocyte nadir, photon-treated repertoires showed oligoclonal expansion, especially CD8+ Temra. Larger post-nadir TCR diversity loss correlated inversely with survival in deceased patients. Only patients who died were analyzed for survival; proton advantage is unproven. Relative stability marked proton patients; photon patients lost diversity and naive cells.

Only in-frame clones appear in the TCRdb table, and some are missing; sequencing was by immunoSEQ multiplex PCR. The sample contains about 29,000 clones, 80% to 90% of which appear only once. This chain joins TRBV14 and TRBJ1-4; maybe TRBD1 (5 bases). This receptor was identified in an older woman with cholangiocarcinoma. Some clones in this sample may be carry-over from other donors' samples. Sequenced here: peripheral blood, sampled from a patient treated with proton-based radiotherapy. The chain's CDR3 is CASSQVFPGINEKLFF. In nucleotides, the CDR3 is TGTGCCAGCAGCCAAGTGTTCCCAGGGATTAATGAAAAACTGTTTTTT.